The 28 T cell receptor beta chains below were found in one sample sequenced in a study of untreated major depressive disorder. Study-level results: Depressed patients' CD4+ T cells carried increased TRBV05-01 (Vbeta 5.1) usage versus control CD4+ T cells.

Profiling relied on immunoSEQ multiplex PCR, and the TCRdb table lists in-frame clones only, not all of them. The sample includes roughly 25,000 clones, 91% seen only once; the top ten take around 0.78%. What these receptors recognize is not known. The sample consisted of CD4+ T cells from PBMCs. Receptors were obtained from a woman between 25 and 40 years old with major depressive disorder.

V and J are TRBV7-2 and TRBJ2-5; TRBD2 is a possible D gene (6 bases). The V gene lost 11 bases and the J gene lost 2 bases, with 18 bases spanning the gap. Germline CDR1 and CDR2: SGHTA and FQGNSA. The CDR3 contains 14 residues. CDR3 protein: CASRSGLPQETQYF. The CDR3 bases are TGTGCCTCGAGATCCGGACTACCTCAAGAGACCCAGTACTTC.

The gene calls are TRBV15 and TRBJ1-5; D unclear. Trimming cost V 0 bases and J 4 bases, with 7 bases left between them. Germline V gives CDR1 LNHNV, CDR2 YYDKDF (reference sequence). The CDR3 consists of 14 residues. Here the CDR3 DNA reads TGTGCCACCAGCAGAGAAACCTGGAATCAGCCCCAGCATTTT. It specifies CATSRETWNQPQHF.

The table lists this clone with a few counts. The CDR3 loop is CASSDGVGVTDTQYF. The CDR3 DNA reads as TGTGCCAGCAGTGACGGAGTGGGAGTCACAGATACGCAGTATTTT. The rearrangement uses TRBV6-4 and TRBJ2-3; D might be TRBD2 (5 bases). CDR3 length equals 15 residues. The germline V gene has CDR1 MRHNA and CDR2 SNTAGT. The ends were cut back, 2 bases at V and 2 bases at J, with 11 bases in the middle.

The rearrangement links TRBV7-6 to TRBJ1-6; 7 nucleotides line up with TRBD1. The CDR3 runs to 14 residues. V dropped 5 bases and J dropped 7; count of bases not matched to a gene: 5. The germline gives CDR1 SGHVS, CDR2 FNYEAQ. CDR3 amino acids: CASSLYRGNSPLHF. CDR3 in DNA: TGTGCCAGCAGCCTATACAGGGGAAATTCACCCCTCCACTTT. Combining the CDR3 with reference TRBV7-6 and TRBJ1-6 gives the whole variable domain GAGVSQSPRYKVTKRGQDVALRCDPISGHVSLYWYRQALGQGPEFLTYFNYEAQQDKSGLPNDRFSAERPEGSISTLTIQRTEQRDSAMYRCASSLYRGNSPLHFGNGTRLTVT.

The gene calls are TRBV19 and TRBJ2-1; TRBD2 matches at 10 bases. V lost 4 bases and J lost 7; bases outside the gene matches: 7. The germline CDR1 and CDR2 sequences are LNHDA and SQIVND (reference sequence). The CDR3 sequence is 15 residues long. The CDR3 nucleotides read TGTGCCAGTAGTACTAGCGGGAGCGTATGGAATGAGCAGTTCTTC. Encoded protein: CASSTSGSVWNEQFF.

The chain has TRBV6-4 and TRBJ2-5; D is ambiguous. The V and J ends lost 7 bases and 2 bases respectively, with 14 bases between them. The CDR3 sequence is 14 residues long. In germline, CDR1 is MRHNA, CDR2 SNTAGT. The CDR3 DNA follows: TGTGCCAGCACCGATAACAGTCAACAAGAGACCCAGTACTTC. Translated: CASTDNSQQETQYF.

This chain connects TRBV27 to TRBJ1-1; D may be TRBD1 (6 bases). Germline lookup yields CDR1 MNHEY and CDR2 SMNVEV (reference sequence). V lost 4 bases and J 1 base, leaving 13 bases between the germline ends. The CDR3 is made up of 15 amino acids. CDR3 DNA: TGTGCCAGCAGTTCCTCCGGGACACCGAACACTGAAGCTTTCTTT. This sequence encodes CASSSSGTPNTEAFF.

The gene calls are TRBV28 and TRBJ1-1; D not certain. Between the trimmed V and J ends, which lost 5 bases and 1 base, there was a span of 17 bases. CDR1 and CDR2 from the germline V gene are MDHEN and SYDVKM. The CDR3 contains 16 residues. The CDR3 region has the DNA TGTGCCAGCAGTGAAGACGGACGCCTACCGAACACTGAAGCTTTCTTT. The encoded protein is CASSEDGRLPNTEAFF.

CDR3 sequence (DNA): TGTGCCAGCCTCGACGGGGGCCATTCAGATACGCAGTATTTT. Translating gives CASLDGGHSDTQYF. This chain joins TRBV18 and TRBJ2-3, with D possibly being TRBD1 or TRBD2 (6 bases each). Trimming shortened V by 8 bases and J by 4 bases, and 16 bases separated the two germline ends. The CDR3 consists of 14 residues. The germline V gene has CDR1 KGHSH and CDR2 LQKENI.

The chain has TRBV18 and TRBJ2-3, with 10 nucleotides matching TRBD2. Germline-derived CDR1 and CDR2 are KGHSH and LQKENI. The CDR3 spans 18 residues. V was pared by 3 bases and J by 0 bases, with 9 bases of the junction left unmatched. CDR3 sequence: CASSPRGTSGASTDTQYF. In nucleotides, the CDR3 is TGTGCCAGCTCACCGCGTGGAACTAGCGGGGCCAGCACAGATACGCAGTATTTT.

J is TRBJ2-2 and V is TRBV10-3; TRBD1 aligns across 9 bases. CDR3 length: 17 amino acids. Germline CDR1 and CDR2: ENHRY and SYGVKD. J gave up 2 bases and V 8 bases, and 12 bases lay outside the gene matches. The CDR3: CAIAPSTGGINTGELFF. CDR3 nucleotide sequence: TGTGCCATCGCGCCTTCTACAGGGGGCATCAACACCGGGGAGCTGTTTTTT.

The J gene is TRBJ1-4, the V gene TRBV20-1, with no clear D. CDR1 and CDR2 (germline): DFQATT, SNEGSKA (reference sequence). CDR3 length: 11 amino acids. V lost 0 bases and J 7 bases, leaving 3 bases between the germline ends. As DNA, the CDR3 is TGCAGTGCTAGAGATACTGAAAAACTGTTTTTT. Its translation is CSARDTEKLFF.

V is TRBV7-9 and J is TRBJ1-2, with D perhaps matching TRBD1 (6 bases). The CDR3 runs 13 residues. The V end lost 5 bases, the J end lost 7 bases, and 14 bases lay between the germline ends. Germline assignment: CDR1 SEHNR and CDR2 FQNEAQ (reference sequence). The CDR3 region is CASSRTGFGGYTF. CDR3 sequence (DNA): TGTGCCAGCAGCCGAACAGGGTTCGGTGGCTACACCTTC.

This chain connects TRBV5-1 to TRBJ2-5, with 7 bases matching TRBD1. J gave up 2 bases and V 4 bases, and 5 bases lay outside the gene matches. The germline gives CDR1 SGHRS, CDR2 YFSETQ. This CDR3 spans 14 amino acids. CDR3 sequence reads: CASSPGQIQETQYF. CDR3 DNA: TGCGCCAGCAGCCCGGGACAGATACAAGAGACCCAGTACTTC. Using reference TRBV5-1 and TRBJ2-5 for the parts outside the CDR3, the full variable domain is KAGVTQTPRYLIKTRGQQVTLSCSPISGHRSVSWYQQTPGQGLQFLFEYFSETQRNKGNFPGRFSGRQFSNSRSEMNVSTLELGDSALYLCASSPGQIQETQYFGPGTRLLVL.

The chain combines TRBV4-2 with TRBJ1-6, with a weak D call TRBD1 (6 bases). Germline CDR1 is LGHNA and CDR2 is YNFKEQ. V gave up 0 bases and J gave up 11 bases, with 14 bases separating them. This CDR3 is built from 15 residues. CDR3 protein: CASSQDSKQGTPLHF. Here the CDR3 DNA reads TGTGCCAGCAGCCAAGACTCTAAACAGGGCACACCCCTCCACTTT.

The chain carries TRBV6-1 and TRBJ1-1; unclear D gene. The V end lost 6 bases, the J end lost 0 bases, and 5 bases lay between the germline ends. Germline CDR1 reads MNHNS; CDR2 reads SASEGT. The CDR3 is 12 residues long. CDR3 coding DNA: TGTGCCAGCAGAGTTATGAACACTGAAGCTTTCTTT. Its translation: CASRVMNTEAFF.

The chain recombines TRBV27 with TRBJ1-1, with TRBD1 matching over 8 bases. Germline trimming cut 6 bases from V and 0 bases from J; bases unmatched to any gene: 3. Germline V lookup: CDR1 MNHEY, CDR2 SMNVEV (reference sequence). The CDR3 extends over 14 amino acids. The CDR3 coding sequence is TGTGCCAGCAGGACAGGGGACATGAACACTGAAGCTTTCTTT. This codes for CASRTGDMNTEAFF.

The J gene is TRBJ1-1, the V gene TRBV5-6; D is perhaps TRBD1 (5 bases). Germline CDR1 and CDR2: SGHDT and YYEEEE. The CDR3 is 11 residues long. The CDR3 protein is CELGRATEAFF. The CDR3 DNA sequence: TGTGAGCTAGGCAGGGCCACTGAAGCTTTCTTT.

The chain links TRBV6-6 to TRBJ2-3; TRBD2 aligns across 12 bases. The CDR3 runs 14 residues. The junction had 5 bases not matched to a gene; V was cut back by 5 bases and J by 8 bases. The germline gives CDR1 MNHNY, CDR2 SVGAGI (reference sequence). This chain's CDR3 is CASSPSGGAGTQYF. The DNA of the CDR3 is TGTGCCAGCAGTCCTAGCGGGGGGGCCGGTACGCAGTATTTT.

This clone was counted a single time. The chain joins TRBV29-1 to TRBJ1-2; TRBD1 aligns across 9 bases. Germline CDR1 reads SQVTM; CDR2 reads ANQGSEA. Germline trimming cut 7 bases from V and 8 bases from J; bases unmatched to any gene: 14. This CDR3 is 14 amino acids long. The CDR3, as DNA: TGCAGCGCACTGATAGCCGGGACAGGGAAAGGCTACACCTTC. This codes for CSALIAGTGKGYTF.

V usage is TRBV5-1 and J usage is TRBJ2-5; the D gene is possibly TRBD1 (5 bases). CDR3 length equals 15 residues. The V gene's germline CDR1 is SGHRS and CDR2 YFSETQ. The V gene lost 0 bases and the J gene lost 5 bases, with 14 bases spanning the gap. CDR3 in amino acids: CASSLGQPDGETQYF. The CDR3 DNA reads TGCGCCAGCAGCTTGGGACAGCCCGACGGGGAGACCCAGTACTTC.

This chain connects TRBV27 to TRBJ2-7; D is possibly TRBD1 or TRBD2 (5 bases each). V was clipped by 3 bases and J by 2 bases, with 20 bases between them. The CDR3 has 17 amino acids. The germline gives CDR1 MNHEY, CDR2 SMNVEV (reference sequence). The CDR3 nucleotides are TGTGCCAGCAGTTTCCAACCCTACCCAGGGACCGCCTACGAGCAGTACTTC. Amino acid sequence: CASSFQPYPGTAYEQYF.

The chain carries TRBV2 and TRBJ1-4; D ambiguous. Germline V gene sequence: CDR1 SNHLY, CDR2 FYNNEI. Deletions cut 10 bases from V and 2 bases from J, with 14 bases between. The CDR3 has 14 amino acids. The chain's CDR3 is CATHEARTNEKLFF. CDR3 nucleotides: TGTGCCACCCATGAGGCCAGGACTAATGAAAAACTGTTTTTT.

This clone was counted a single time. In DNA, the CDR3 is TGTGCCAGCAGCTTAGCGGCGACTAGCGGAACCTACGAGCAGTACTTC. This translates into CASSLAATSGTYEQYF. This sequence joins TRBV7-2 and TRBJ2-7; 9 bases are shared with TRBD2. The V segment lost 0 bases and the J segment 2 bases; nucleotides outside the gene matches: 5. The CDR3 sequence is 16 residues long. Germline CDR1 is SGHTA and CDR2 is FQGNSA.

V and J are TRBV28 and TRBJ1-1; no definite D call. CDR3 length: 12 residues. Trimming left V 3 bases short and J 11 bases short, with 13 bases between. Germline V CDR1 and CDR2: MDHEN, SYDVKM. CDR3 loop: CASSFQPLGAFF. As DNA, the CDR3 is TGTGCCAGCAGTTTCCAACCCTTGGGGGCTTTCTTT.

This clone appeared a single time. The chain has TRBV19 and TRBJ2-1; D is unresolved. This CDR3 is built from 15 residues. V was trimmed by 4 bases and J by 6 bases, leaving 16 bases between them. The germline CDR1 and CDR2 sequences are LNHDA and SQIVND (reference sequence). This CDR3 reads CASSNTHGFRNEQFF. As DNA, the CDR3 is TGTGCCAGTAGTAATACTCACGGTTTTCGCAATGAGCAGTTCTTC.

The V call is TRBV5-1, the J call TRBJ2-6; no clear D. The CDR3 is made up of 15 amino acids. Trimming removed 2 bases at V and 0 bases at J, with 6 bases between. CDR1 and CDR2 (germline): SGHRS, YFSETQ. CDR3 in amino acids: CASSLKASGANVLTF. As DNA, the CDR3 is TGCGCCAGCAGCTTAAAGGCCTCTGGGGCCAACGTCCTGACTTTC.

CDR3 region: CAIRTGKNTEAFF. CDR3 in DNA: TGTGCCATCAGGACAGGGAAAAACACTGAAGCTTTCTTT. V and J are TRBV10-3 and TRBJ1-1; TRBD1 aligns across 7 bases. V gave up 6 bases and J gave up 2 bases; unmatched junction bases: 3. Germline values: CDR1 ENHRY, CDR2 SYGVKD. The CDR3 sequence is 13 residues long.